The 19 T cell receptor beta chains presented below share a single source sample, sequenced in a study of blood T cell repertoires in COVID-19. Generated by immunoSEQ multiplex PCR, the TCRdb table keeps only in-frame clones and is missing some. The repertoire holds 100,000 to 150,000 clones, with around 70% as singletons. Sample: peripheral blood. The receptors were sampled from a man of 80 years or more with COVID-19, enrolled during active disease.

The rearrangement uses TRBV5-1 and TRBJ1-3, with TRBD1 matching 9 bases. Germline CDR1 reads SGHRS; CDR2 reads YFSETQ. Trimming at V came to 5 bases and at J to 4 bases, leaving 4 bases not matched to a gene. The CDR3 is 14 amino acids. Here the CDR3 DNA reads TGCGCCAGCAGTCCCGGGACAGGGGGAAACACCATATATTTT. Translated: CASSPGTGGNTIYF. The variable domain in full, completed from reference TRBV5-1 and TRBJ1-3, reads KAGVTQTPRYLIKTRGQQVTLSCSPISGHRSVSWYQQTPGQGLQFLFEYFSETQRNKGNFPGRFSGRQFSNSRSEMNVSTLELGDSALYLCASSPGTGGNTIYFGEGSWLTVV.

The V and J genes are TRBV5-6 and TRBJ2-3; D may be TRBD2 (5 bases). V gave up 0 bases and J gave up 4 bases, with 15 bases separating them. The CDR3 loop spans 16 amino acids. Looked up from germline, CDR1 is SGHDT and CDR2 is YYEEEE. The CDR3 protein is CASSLGAGMGADTQYF. The CDR3 nucleotides read TGTGCCAGCAGCTTGGGCGCGGGTATGGGAGCAGATACGCAGTATTTT.

This clone was observed a single time. The V and J genes are TRBV28 and TRBJ2-7; 10 bases fit TRBD2. Germline V gene sequence: CDR1 MDHEN, CDR2 SYDVKM. This CDR3 region has 18 residues. V lost 6 bases to trimming and J lost 3 bases; unmatched junction nucleotides: 17. DNA of the CDR3: TGTGCCAGCAGCCCCTGGTCTAGCGGGAGTGCGGATAGCTACGAGCAGTACTTC. It specifies CASSPWSSGSADSYEQYF.

The chain is built from TRBV5-6 and TRBJ2-1; 8 positions match TRBD2. Trimming took 2 bases from V and 7 from J; bases not matched to a gene: 5. This CDR3 region has 14 residues. In germline, CDR1 is SGHDT, CDR2 YYEEEE. This CDR3 reads CASSFVAGWNEQFF. CDR3 sequence (DNA): TGTGCCAGCAGCTTTGTAGCGGGATGGAATGAGCAGTTCTTC.

V and J are TRBV27 and TRBJ1-1, with no clear D. Germline lookup yields CDR1 MNHEY and CDR2 SMNVEV (reference sequence). The CDR3 sequence is 13 residues long. V was clipped by 4 bases and J by 4 bases, with 10 bases between them. CDR3 coding DNA: TGTGCCAGCAGTTCCCCCAGGCGCACTGAAGCTTTCTTT. Amino acids: CASSSPRRTEAFF.

The gene calls are TRBV5-1 and TRBJ2-1, with D possibly being TRBD2 (6 bases). The CDR3 length is 15 residues. Germline values: CDR1 SGHRS, CDR2 YFSETQ. Trimming cost V 5 bases and J 2 bases, with 14 bases left between them. CDR3 protein: CASSREGGTYNEQFF. The CDR3 region has the DNA TGCGCCAGCAGTAGGGAAGGCGGGACCTACAATGAGCAGTTCTTC.

This clone was observed a single time. This chain links TRBV10-2 with TRBJ2-1; a possible D gene is TRBD1 (5 bases). The CDR3 contains 11 residues. V lost 3 bases and J 8 bases, leaving 5 bases between the germline ends. The germline gives CDR1 WSHSY, CDR2 SAAADI. For the CDR3, the DNA is TGCGCCAGCAGTGACAGGGATGAGCAGTTCTTC. Translating gives CASSDRDEQFF.

The chain carries TRBV4-1 and TRBJ2-2; no clear D. Trimming took 5 bases from V and 8 from J, leaving 9 bases between them. The germline V gene has CDR1 MGHRA and CDR2 YSYEKL. This CDR3 has 12 amino acids. CDR3 nucleotide sequence: TGCGCCAGCAGCTTCCAAGCTGGGGAGCTGTTTTTT. Its protein product is CASSFQAGELFF.

The gene calls are TRBV10-3 and TRBJ1-3; 7 nucleotides agree with TRBD1. The CDR3 is made up of 14 amino acids. The V gene's germline CDR1 is ENHRY and CDR2 SYGVKD. Germline trimming cut 6 bases from V and 2 bases from J; bases unmatched to any gene: 4. CDR3 coding DNA: TGTGCCATCAGCCTTGACAGGGCTGGAAACACCATATATTTT. The encoded protein is CAISLDRAGNTIYF.

V gene TRBV7-3 combines with J gene TRBJ2-1, with 11 bases lining up with TRBD1. With 5 bases clipped from V and 3 bases from J, the junction kept 3 bases outside the gene matches. Germline CDR1 is SGHTA and CDR2 is FQGTGA. This CDR3 has 15 amino acids. This CDR3 is CASSPGTGGYNEQFF. The CDR3 DNA reads as TGTGCCAGCAGCCCCGGGACAGGGGGCTACAATGAGCAGTTCTTC.

J is TRBJ2-3 and V is TRBV24-1; 7 bases fit TRBD2. CDR3 length: 18 amino acids. Per the germline V gene, CDR1 is KGHDR and CDR2 is SFDVKD. J lost 4 bases, V lost 0 bases, and 12 bases had no gene match. The DNA for the CDR3 is TGTGCCACCAGTGATTTGCCCTCTAGCGGCCCCGGATCAGATACGCAGTATTTT. It codes for CATSDLPSSGPGSDTQYF.

The count of this clone is one. The chain combines TRBV10-3 with TRBJ2-7, with TRBD2 matching 9 bases. Germline CDR1 ENHRY, CDR2 SYGVKD. The CDR3 has 14 amino acids. V was clipped by 5 bases and J by 2 bases; unmatched bases: 4. CDR3 loop: CAISLAGSAYEQYF. The CDR3 DNA follows: TGTGCCATCAGTCTAGCGGGATCGGCCTACGAGCAGTACTTC.

This chain connects TRBV7-9 to TRBJ2-1; 10 nucleotides match TRBD2. J gave up 5 bases and V 4 bases, and 8 bases lay outside the gene matches. The CDR3 spans 16 residues. CDR1 is SEHNR and CDR2 is FQNEAQ in the germline V gene (reference sequence). The CDR3 reads CASSSLAGGLDNEQFF. For the CDR3, the DNA is TGTGCCAGCAGCTCATTAGCGGGAGGTCTAGACAATGAGCAGTTCTTC.

V and J are TRBV7-8 and TRBJ1-6; D not resolved. Trimming removed 5 bases from V and 9 bases from J, with 8 bases in between. Germline lookup yields CDR1 SGHVS and CDR2 FQNEAQ. CDR3 length equals 12 residues. CDR3 in amino acids: CASSHVGSPLHF. The CDR3 nucleotides read TGTGCCAGCAGCCATGTCGGTTCACCCCTCCACTTT.

This chain uses TRBV4-1 with TRBJ2-3; 9 nucleotides align to TRBD2. CDR1 and CDR2 (germline): MGHRA, YSYEKL. The CDR3 runs to 13 residues. The trim removed 4 bases at V and 6 bases at J, leaving 2 bases unmatched. The CDR3 nucleotides read TGCGCCAGCAGCCCGGGACTAGCCGATACGCAGTATTTT. Protein sequence: CASSPGLADTQYF.

The count of this clone is one. V and J are TRBV7-2 and TRBJ2-7, with D unresolved. Trimming cost V 6 bases and J 0 bases, with 9 bases left between them. This CDR3 is 13 amino acids long. Germline V gene lookup returns CDR1 SGHTA and CDR2 FQGNSA. The DNA of the CDR3 is TGTGCCAGCAGTTCATTCATCTCCTACGAGCAGTACTTC. This sequence encodes CASSSFISYEQYF.

The CDR3 here is CASSKGASYEQYF. The CDR3 DNA follows: TGTGCCAGCAGCAAAGGGGCCAGCTACGAGCAGTACTTC. The V call is TRBV7-8, the J call TRBJ2-7; D is perhaps TRBD1 (5 bases). Per germline, CDR1 SGHVS and CDR2 FQNEAQ. The CDR3 sequence is 13 residues long. The germline V and J ends were trimmed by 5 bases and 3 bases, with 11 bases remaining between them.

This clone was seen a few times. The chain uses TRBV27 and TRBJ1-2; D is unclear. V lost 1 base, J lost 6 bases, and 15 bases lay in between. Germline CDR1 is MNHEY and CDR2 is SMNVEV (reference sequence). The CDR3 length is 15 residues. The CDR3 region is CASSLYGAGRDGYTF. CDR3 bases: TGTGCCAGCAGTTTATACGGAGCCGGGAGGGATGGCTACACCTTC.

V and J are TRBV6-5 and TRBJ2-5, with TRBD1 matching 7 bases. The V segment lost 7 bases and the J segment 5 bases; nucleotides outside the gene matches: 13. Germline lookup yields CDR1 MNHEY and CDR2 SVGAGI. This CDR3 has 15 amino acids. The CDR3 DNA sequence: TGTGCCAGCAACCTTGGACAGGTCTGGGGGGAGACCCAGTACTTC. Protein sequence: CASNLGQVWGETQYF.